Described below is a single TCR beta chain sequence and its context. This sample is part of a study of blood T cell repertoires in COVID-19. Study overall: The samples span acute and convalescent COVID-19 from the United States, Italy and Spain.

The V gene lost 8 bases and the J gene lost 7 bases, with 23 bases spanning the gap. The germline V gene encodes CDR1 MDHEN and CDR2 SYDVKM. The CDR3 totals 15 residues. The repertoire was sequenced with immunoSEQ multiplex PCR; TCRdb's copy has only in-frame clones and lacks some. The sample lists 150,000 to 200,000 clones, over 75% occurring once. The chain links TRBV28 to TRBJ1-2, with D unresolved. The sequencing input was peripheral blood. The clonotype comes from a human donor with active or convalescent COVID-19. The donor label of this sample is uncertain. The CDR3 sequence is CASPPSIEGLAGYTF. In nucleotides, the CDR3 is TGTGCCAGCCCCCCCAGTATCGAGGGTCTGGCTGGCTACACCTTC.